The T cell receptor (beta chain) under discussion was sequenced for a study of T-cell memory formation after mild COVID-19. Study-wide results and caveats: Shrinking CD4+ clones resided mostly in CM and EM, and CD8+ ones in EMRA.

The CDR3 totals 14 residues. The V end was cut by 5 bases, the J end by 7 bases, with 15 bases between. TCRdb re-derived calls from the 5' RACE reads in MiXCR, one entry per CDR3 protein. Of about 110,000 distinct CDR3 sequences in the sample, 15% to 20% were seen once. This clonotype was picked up a small number of times. Its target is unknown. The specimen was PBMCs or a T cell subset sorted from them (not recorded which). This TCR derives from a young man who had mild COVID-19 (a few samples of this study predate the infection). Cell type and time point are not known. V and J are TRBV12-3 or TRBV12-4 and TRBJ1-5, with D tentatively TRBD1 (6 bases). For the CDR3, the DNA is TGTGCCAGCAGTCCACAGGGTAGGGACCAGCCCCAGCATTTT. Protein sequence: CASSPQGRDQPQHF.